Following are 32 T cell receptor beta chains from one sample sequenced in a study of radiotherapy plus CTLA-4 blockade in lung cancer. Some clones are missing from TCRdb's copy, which holds only in-frame ones; the method was immunoSEQ multiplex PCR. The sample holds roughly 110,000 clones, over 65% seen once. This specimen was peripheral blood, taken from a patient treated with radiotherapy plus ipilimumab. The source is a human donor with non-small cell lung cancer that progressed on radiotherapy plus ipilimumab. Some clones in this sample may be carry-over from other donors' samples.

The chain carries TRBV7-2 and TRBJ1-1; D is uncertain. This CDR3 spans 11 amino acids. Trimming shortened V by 5 bases and J by 7 bases, and 8 bases separated the two germline ends. CDR1 and CDR2 (germline): SGHTA, FQGNSA. The CDR3, as DNA: TGTGCCAGCAGCATATGGGATGAAGCTTTCTTT. Translated, it gives CASSIWDEAFF.

This rearrangement joins TRBV4-3 to TRBJ2-3; D gene unclear. Trimming took 0 bases from V and 5 from J, leaving 12 bases between them. This CDR3 has 15 amino acids. Germline V gene sequence: CDR1 LGHNA, CDR2 YSLEER. CDR3 bases: TGCGCCAGCAGCCAAGAGTACATAAAGGGAGATACGCAGTATTTT. It codes for CASSQEYIKGDTQYF.

The rearrangement links TRBV2 to TRBJ2-5, with 8 bases lining up with TRBD2. This CDR3 has 15 residues. With 2 bases clipped from V and 5 bases from J, the junction kept 7 bases outside the gene matches. The germline CDR1 and CDR2 sequences are SNHLY and FYNNEI. The CDR3 sequence: CASSEPAGGAETQYF. DNA for the CDR3: TGTGCCAGCAGTGAACCCGCGGGGGGCGCGGAGACCCAGTACTTC.

The CDR3 coding sequence is TGCGCCAGCAGCAAGGGACTAGCGGAGAGCACAGATACGCAGTATTTT. This codes for CASSKGLAESTDTQYF. The V gene is TRBV5-1, the J gene TRBJ2-3, with 11 bases identical to TRBD2. V shed 4 bases, J shed 0 bases, and the junction held 4 bases outside the gene matches. The CDR3 is 16 residues long. The germline gives CDR1 SGHRS, CDR2 YFSETQ.

The chain has TRBV28 and TRBJ1-2; tentatively, D is TRBD1 (6 bases). The CDR3 spans 15 residues. CDR1 and CDR2 (germline): MDHEN, SYDVKM. V was trimmed by 5 bases and J by 3 bases, leaving 16 bases between them. The CDR3 DNA sequence: TGTGCCAGCAGTCCGACCCCCCCAGGGGACTATGGCTACACCTTC. This gives the protein CASSPTPPGDYGYTF.

The rearrangement uses TRBV5-1 and TRBJ1-2, with D possibly TRBD1 on 5 matching bases. The CDR3 is made up of 13 amino acids. Germline values: CDR1 SGHRS, CDR2 YFSETQ. The germline V and J ends were trimmed by 4 bases and 1 base, with 8 bases remaining between them. CDR3 coding DNA: TGCGCCAGCAGCCCCGACAGTAACTATGGCTACACCTTC. It encodes CASSPDSNYGYTF.

The J gene is TRBJ1-1, the V gene TRBV5-4; D remains ambiguous. CDR1 and CDR2 from the germline V gene are SGHNT and YYREEE (reference sequence). With 0 bases removed from V and 1 base from J, the gap between germline ends came to 16 bases. CDR3 size: 17 residues. The CDR3 DNA reads as TGTGCCAGCAGCTTGGGACCAGTAAGGGATAAGAACACTGAAGCTTTCTTT. It translates to CASSLGPVRDKNTEAFF.

The genes are TRBV7-2 and TRBJ1-2, with TRBD1 identical over 7 bases. J lost 6 bases, V lost 9 bases, and 4 bases had no gene match. CDR3 size: 11 residues. Per germline, CDR1 SGHTA and CDR2 FQGNSA. In DNA form, the CDR3 reads TGTGCCAGGCGGACAGGCAATGGCTACACCTTC. It is translated as CARRTGNGYTF.

The genes are TRBV10-2 and TRBJ2-7; D not resolved. The CDR3 contains 13 residues. Per germline, CDR1 WSHSY and CDR2 SAAADI. V was trimmed by 3 bases and J by 3 bases, leaving 9 bases between them. In nucleotides, the CDR3 is TGCGCCAGCAGTGATTTTGGCAGCTACGAGCAGTACTTC. Its translation: CASSDFGSYEQYF.

The rearrangement joins TRBV2 to TRBJ2-7; 9 bases are a match to TRBD1. Germline V gene data show CDR1 as SNHLY and CDR2 as FYNNEI. This CDR3 has 15 amino acids. V lost 6 bases to trimming and J lost 4 bases; unmatched junction nucleotides: 10. Here the CDR3 DNA reads TGTGCCAGCAGCAGCTACGGGACAGGGCTATACGAGCAGTACTTC. Translation: CASSSYGTGLYEQYF.

This CDR3 is CASSIGRGVIQYF. Here the CDR3 DNA reads TGTGCCAGTAGTATAGGACGGGGGGTCATTCAGTACTTC. This sequence joins TRBV19 and TRBJ2-4; 7 nucleotides align to TRBD2. V gave up 1 base and J gave up 9 bases; unmatched junction bases: 3. Germline CDR1 is LNHDA and CDR2 is SQIVND (reference sequence). The CDR3 length is 13 residues. The full variable domain, in which reference TRBV19 and TRBJ2-4 provide the parts outside the CDR3, is DGGITQSPKYLFRKEGQNVTLSCEQNLNHDAMYWYRQDPGQGLRLIYYSQIVNDFQKGDIAEGYSVSREKKESFPLTVTSAQKNPTAFYLCASSIGRGVIQYFGAGTRLSVL.

V and J are TRBV5-1 and TRBJ2-7; TRBD1 aligns across 9 bases. This CDR3 region has 14 residues. The V and J ends lost 0 bases and 5 bases, in that order; junction bases with no gene match: 3. The germline V gene has CDR1 SGHRS and CDR2 YFSETQ. The CDR3 loop is CASSLDRGRNEQYF. CDR3 nucleotide sequence: TGCGCCAGCAGCTTGGACAGGGGGCGGAACGAGCAGTACTTC. Full variable domain (remainder filled in from reference TRBV5-1 and TRBJ2-7): KAGVTQTPRYLIKTRGQQVTLSCSPISGHRSVSWYQQTPGQGLQFLFEYFSETQRNKGNFPGRFSGRQFSNSRSEMNVSTLELGDSALYLCASSLDRGRNEQYFGPGTRLTVT.

This clone has more than one count but fewer than ten. The J gene is TRBJ1-2, the V gene TRBV6-1; D gene uncertain. CDR1 and CDR2 (germline): MNHNS, SASEGT. The CDR3 length is 13 residues. V lost 6 bases to trimming and J lost 4 bases, with 12 bases between them. The CDR3 sequence is CASSYGPIYGYTF. CDR3 nucleotide sequence: TGTGCCAGCAGCTACGGGCCGATCTATGGCTACACCTTC.

CDR3 DNA sequence: TGTGCCAGCAGCTCCAGCAGGGGAAGGACCGGGGAGCTGTTTTTT. Amino acids: CASSSSRGRTGELFF. The chain has TRBV9 and TRBJ2-2, with D tentatively TRBD1 (6 bases). This CDR3 is 15 amino acids long. Trimming shortened V by 4 bases and J by 5 bases, and 15 bases separated the two germline ends. Germline values: CDR1 SGDLS, CDR2 YYNGEE.

This sequence joins TRBV6-4 and TRBJ1-6; no definite D call. The CDR3 is made up of 13 amino acids. V was shortened by 0 bases and J by 7 bases, with 4 bases between the two germline ends. Germline assignment: CDR1 MRHNA and CDR2 SNTAGT. The CDR3 protein is CASSDSENSPLHF. The CDR3, as DNA: TGTGCCAGCAGTGACTCGGAAAATTCACCCCTCCACTTT.

The chain has TRBV7-9 and TRBJ2-7, with D maybe TRBD1 (6 bases). The CDR3 extends over 15 amino acids. Trimming took 2 bases from V and 2 from J, leaving 13 bases between them. Per the germline V gene, CDR1 is SEHNR and CDR2 is FQNEAQ (reference sequence). The CDR3 protein is CASSLMGDTTYEQYF. The CDR3 coding sequence is TGTGCCAGCAGCTTAATGGGGGACACTACCTACGAGCAGTACTTC.

The chain couples TRBV2 to TRBJ1-2, with D uncertain. The germline gives CDR1 SNHLY, CDR2 FYNNEI. V dropped 10 bases and J dropped 2 bases, with 17 bases sitting between them. The CDR3 spans 14 residues. DNA for the CDR3: TGTGCCACCGGAGTTCAGTCTGGGAACTATGGCTACACCTTC. Translation gives CATGVQSGNYGYTF.

The CDR3 sequence: CASSLNGEASYEQYF. In DNA form, the CDR3 reads TGCGCCAGCAGCTTGAACGGGGAGGCCTCCTACGAGCAGTACTTC. J is TRBJ2-7 and V is TRBV5-1; D perhaps matches TRBD2 (6 bases). The germline CDR1 and CDR2 sequences are SGHRS and YFSETQ. The CDR3 has 15 amino acids. V was pared by 1 base and J by 0 bases, with 11 bases between.

CDR3 bases: TGTGCCTGGAGCGGGACAGGGACCCATCAGCCCCAGCATTTT. Its translation is CAWSGTGTHQPQHF. The gene calls are TRBV30 and TRBJ1-5; 9 bases map to TRBD1. This CDR3 comprises 14 residues. Germline assignment: CDR1 GTSNPN and CDR2 SVGIG (reference sequence). V shed 3 bases, J shed 5 bases, and the junction held 5 bases outside the gene matches. Supplemented by reference TRBV30 and TRBJ1-5, the full variable domain reads SQTIHQWPATLVQPVGSPLSLECTVEGTSNPNLYWYRQAAGRGLQLLFYSVGIGQISSEVPQNLSASRPQDRQFILSSKKLLLSDSGFYLCAWSGTGTHQPQHFGDGTRLSIL.

This chain links TRBV7-2 with TRBJ2-3; D not certain. Looked up from germline, CDR1 is SGHTA and CDR2 is FQGNSA. V shed 1 base and J shed 6 bases, with 8 bases lying between them. The CDR3 runs to 13 residues. The CDR3 coding sequence is TGTGCCAGCAGCTTAGGTATCCGGGATACGCAGTATTTT. Its protein is CASSLGIRDTQYF.

V and J are TRBV10-3 and TRBJ1-5; weak D call: TRBD1 (5 bases). Germline values: CDR1 ENHRY, CDR2 SYGVKD. This CDR3 region has 13 residues. V was shortened by 8 bases and J by 4 bases, with 12 bases between the two germline ends. The CDR3 DNA reads TGTGCCATCTCCCGGGGGGGTAATCAGCCCCAGCATTTT. Its protein product is CAISRGGNQPQHF.

This clone was seen a single time. J is TRBJ2-1 and V is TRBV2; D is tentatively TRBD1 or TRBD2 (7 bases each). There are 16 residues in the CDR3. Germline V CDR1 and CDR2: SNHLY, FYNNEI. Trimming stripped 5 bases from V and 2 bases from J, with 16 bases between. The CDR3 loop is CASSFQGGGTYNEQFF. In nucleotides, the CDR3 is TGTGCCAGCAGTTTCCAGGGGGGAGGGACCTACAATGAGCAGTTCTTC. Filled out from reference TRBV2 and TRBJ2-1, the complete variable domain reads EPEVTQTPSHQVTQMGQEVILRCVPISNHLYFYWYRQILGQKVEFLVSFYNNEISEKSEIFDDQFSVERPDGSNFTLKIRSTKLEDSAMYFCASSFQGGGTYNEQFFGPGTRLTVL.

As DNA, the CDR3 is TGTGCCAGCAGTCTCTATGGGGCAGGTTCCCTAGCTAACTATGGCTACACCTTC. It encodes CASSLYGAGSLANYGYTF. The rearrangement joins TRBV28 to TRBJ1-2; perhaps TRBD1 as D (5 bases). Germline loops: CDR1 MDHEN, CDR2 SYDVKM. This CDR3 is built from 18 residues. V lost 5 bases, J lost 0 bases, and 22 bases lay in between.

The genes are TRBV5-4 and TRBJ1-3, with 8 bases fitting TRBD1. Looked up from germline, CDR1 is SGHNT and CDR2 is YYREEE (reference sequence). The CDR3 spans 15 residues. V shed 2 bases, J shed 4 bases, and the junction held 5 bases outside the gene matches. CDR3 protein: CASSFGQGAGNTIYF. CDR3 DNA: TGTGCCAGCAGCTTCGGACAGGGTGCAGGAAACACCATATATTTT. The full variable domain, rest sourced from reference TRBV5-4 and TRBJ1-3, is ETGVTQSPTHLIKTRGQQVTLRCSSQSGHNTVSWYQQALGQGPQFIFQYYREEENGRGNFPPRFSGLQFPNYSSELNVNALELDDSALYLCASSFGQGAGNTIYFGEGSWLTVV.

The chain joins TRBV7-2 to TRBJ2-3; D is unresolved. CDR3 length: 12 amino acids. The germline V gene encodes CDR1 SGHTA and CDR2 FQGNSA. CDR3 sequence: CACGIGTDTQYF. The CDR3 DNA reads TGTGCTTGTGGAATTGGCACAGATACGCAGTATTTT.

This clone was seen a handful of times. The V and J genes are TRBV6-6 and TRBJ2-2; D gene unclear. Germline-derived CDR1 and CDR2 are MNHNY and SVGAGI (reference sequence). Trimming pared 6 bases from V and 1 base from J, leaving 6 bases between. This CDR3 is built from 13 residues. Here the CDR3 reads CASSPQNTGELFF. CDR3 bases: TGTGCCAGCAGCCCCCAGAACACCGGGGAGCTGTTTTTT.

This clone was observed a single time. The V gene is TRBV9, the J gene TRBJ1-6; the D is unclear. V was pared by 0 bases and J by 7 bases, with 5 bases between. The V gene's germline CDR1 is SGDLS and CDR2 YYNGEE. This CDR3 is 13 amino acids long. The CDR3 here is CASSVESNSPLHF. CDR3 nucleotides: TGTGCCAGCAGCGTAGAGTCCAATTCACCCCTCCACTTT. Full variable domain (rest looked up from reference TRBV9 and TRBJ1-6): DSGVTQTPKHLITATGQRVTLRCSPRSGDLSVYWYQQSLDQGLQFLIQYYNGEERAKGNILERFSAQQFPDLHSELNLSSLELGDSALYFCASSVESNSPLHFGNGTRLTVT.

J is TRBJ2-1 and V is TRBV4-2, with D tentatively TRBD2 (6 bases). Deletions cut 0 bases from V and 4 bases from J, with 16 bases between. This CDR3 is built from 17 residues. Germline V CDR1 and CDR2: LGHNA, YNFKEQ. Here the CDR3 reads CASSQDGSRDLYNEQFF. In nucleotides, the CDR3 is TGTGCCAGCAGCCAAGATGGTTCTAGGGACTTATACAATGAGCAGTTCTTC.

The chain carries TRBV6-6 and TRBJ2-7; 11 bases align to TRBD2. CDR3 length: 14 amino acids. CDR1 is MNHNY and CDR2 is SVGAGI in the germline V gene (reference sequence). V lost 9 bases to trimming and J lost 0 bases; unmatched junction nucleotides: 4. The DNA of the CDR3 is TGTGCCAGTAGACTAGCGGGGAACTCCTACGAGCAGTACTTC. It encodes CASRLAGNSYEQYF.

The chain couples TRBV4-1 to TRBJ2-5; 10 positions match TRBD2. The germline V gene has CDR1 MGHRA and CDR2 YSYEKL. This CDR3 contains 16 residues. The trim removed 5 bases at V and 0 bases at J, leaving 6 bases unmatched. The CDR3 region is CASSTGLAEYQETQYF. Here the CDR3 DNA reads TGCGCCAGCAGCACCGGACTAGCGGAGTACCAAGAGACCCAGTACTTC.

The chain uses TRBV29-1 and TRBJ2-7; the D gene is possibly TRBD1 (6 bases). Deletions cut 0 bases from V and 0 bases from J, with 12 bases between. CDR1 and CDR2 (germline): SQVTM, ANQGSEA. The CDR3 contains 15 residues. CDR3 in DNA: TGCAGCGTTGAAGATCCAGACAGGCACTCCTACGAGCAGTACTTC. It yields the protein CSVEDPDRHSYEQYF.

The J gene is TRBJ2-1, the V gene TRBV7-2; D is perhaps TRBD2 (6 bases). The CDR3 totals 16 residues. Germline V gene lookup returns CDR1 SGHTA and CDR2 FQGNSA. V lost 5 bases, J lost 1 base, and 15 bases lay in between. The CDR3 DNA reads as TGTGCCAGCAGCGGACACCGGGACTCTTCCTACAATGAGCAGTTCTTC. Protein sequence: CASSGHRDSSYNEQFF.